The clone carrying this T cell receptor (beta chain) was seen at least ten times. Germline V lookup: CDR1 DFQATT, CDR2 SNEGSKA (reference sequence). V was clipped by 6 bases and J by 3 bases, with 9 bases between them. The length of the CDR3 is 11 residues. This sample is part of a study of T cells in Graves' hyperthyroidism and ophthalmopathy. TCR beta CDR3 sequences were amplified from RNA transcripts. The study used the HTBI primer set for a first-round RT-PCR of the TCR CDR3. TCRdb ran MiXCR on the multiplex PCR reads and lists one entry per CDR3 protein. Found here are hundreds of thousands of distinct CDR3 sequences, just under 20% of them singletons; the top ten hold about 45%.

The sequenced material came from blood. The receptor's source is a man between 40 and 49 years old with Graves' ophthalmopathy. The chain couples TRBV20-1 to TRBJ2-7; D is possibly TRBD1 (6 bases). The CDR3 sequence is CSAQGSYEQYF. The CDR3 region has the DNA TGCAGTGCCCAGGGGAGCTACGAGCAGTACTTC.